The next 15 T cell receptor beta chains were all read from a single sample in a study of blood T cell repertoires in COVID-19. The assay was immunoSEQ multiplex PCR, and TCRdb's table has in-frame clones only and misses some. The table shows 280,000 or so clones, with 83% occurring only once. Sequenced: peripheral blood. The receptors come from a woman between 45 and 65 years old who had recovered from COVID-19.

The chain is built from TRBV18 and TRBJ2-7, with a weak D call TRBD1 (6 bases). Germline CDR1 KGHSH, CDR2 LQKENI. Trimming stripped 10 bases from V and 5 bases from J, with 18 bases between. The CDR3 is 13 amino acids. The CDR3 reads CATTRGQRDEQYF. The CDR3 bases are TGTGCCACCACCCGCGGACAGCGTGACGAGCAGTACTTC.

This chain connects TRBV15 to TRBJ1-2; D is possibly TRBD1 (5 bases). The CDR3 extends over 12 amino acids. Trimming stripped 6 bases from V and 5 bases from J, with 10 bases between. Germline values: CDR1 LNHNV, CDR2 YYDKDF (reference sequence). The CDR3 is CATREGRYGYTF. DNA for the CDR3: TGTGCCACCAGGGAGGGGCGGTATGGCTACACCTTC. Variable domain in full (rest from reference TRBV15 and TRBJ1-2): DAMVIQNPRYQVTQFGKPVTLSCSQTLNHNVMYWYQQKSSQAPKLLFHYYDKDFNNEADTPDNFQSRRPNTSFCFLDIRSPGLGDTAMYLCATREGRYGYTFGSGTRLTVV.

V is TRBV5-4 and J is TRBJ2-3, with D tentatively TRBD2 (7 bases). In germline, CDR1 is SGHNT, CDR2 YYREEE (reference sequence). Trimming took off 4 bases at V and 4 bases at J, with 19 bases between the two ends. The CDR3 runs 16 residues. DNA of the CDR3: TGTGCCAGCAGCGGGGGGGGCCTAGAGGGCGCAGATACGCAGTATTTT. Translated, it gives CASSGGGLEGADTQYF.

V is TRBV6-1 and J is TRBJ2-7; 10 bases agree with TRBD2. The CDR3 consists of 19 residues. J was trimmed by 0 bases and V by 2 bases; bases with no gene match: 13. Per germline, CDR1 MNHNS and CDR2 SASEGT. CDR3 DNA: TGTGCCAGCAGTGAACGCCTATACGATAGCGGGAGGCCCTCCTACGAGCAGTACTTC. This codes for CASSERLYDSGRPSYEQYF.

This clone was observed once. The chain couples TRBV5-1 to TRBJ2-5, with D perhaps matching TRBD2 (6 bases). CDR1 is SGHRS and CDR2 is YFSETQ in the germline V gene. The V and J ends lost 0 bases and 2 bases respectively, with 14 bases between them. CDR3 size: 16 residues. CDR3 protein: CASSLGDSFLQETQYF. The CDR3 nucleotides are TGCGCCAGCAGCTTGGGGGACTCATTCCTACAAGAGACCCAGTACTTC.

The chain combines TRBV6-1 with TRBJ1-4, with D unclear. CDR3 length: 16 residues. Trimming pared 2 bases from V and 3 bases from J, leaving 13 bases between. Germline values: CDR1 MNHNS, CDR2 SASEGT. The CDR3 DNA is TGTGCCAGCAGTGAATGGGGTTCGGGGTCTAATGAAAAACTGTTTTTT. Protein: CASSEWGSGSNEKLFF.

This chain connects TRBV28 to TRBJ1-3; D gene ambiguous. Germline CDR1 reads MDHEN; CDR2 reads SYDVKM. This CDR3 region has 14 residues. V shed 3 bases and J shed 4 bases, with 10 bases lying between them. Here the CDR3 DNA reads TGTGCCAGCAGTTTGTCTCCCCCCGGAAACACCATATATTTT. Protein: CASSLSPPGNTIYF.

The chain couples TRBV3-1 (or the pseudogene TRBV3-2) to TRBJ1-4, with D maybe TRBD1 (6 bases). Between the trimmed V and J ends, which lost 4 bases and 2 bases, there was a span of 14 bases. This CDR3 has 16 residues. Germline V gives CDR1 LGHDT, CDR2 YNNKEL (reference sequence). CDR3 sequence (DNA): TGTGCCAGCAGCCCGTATACAGGGAACACTAATGAAAAACTGTTTTTT. Its protein is CASSPYTGNTNEKLFF.

This clone has just one count. The rearrangement links TRBV2 to TRBJ2-1; perhaps TRBD2 as D (6 bases). Trimming removed 4 bases from V and 9 bases from J, with 10 bases in between. The CDR3 has 12 residues. The germline V gene has CDR1 SNHLY and CDR2 FYNNEI. The CDR3: CASSVGEVEQFF. In nucleotides, the CDR3 is TGTGCCAGCAGTGTTGGGGAGGTTGAGCAGTTCTTC.

V and J are TRBV6-6 and TRBJ1-1; TRBD1 agrees at 10 bases. Germline V gene sequence: CDR1 MNHNY, CDR2 SVGAGI (reference sequence). This CDR3 spans 12 amino acids. V shed 5 bases and J 11 bases; nucleotides not matched to a gene: 5. The CDR3 DNA reads TGTGCCAGCAGTGTAGACAGGGGGCGGGCTTTCTTT. This codes for CASSVDRGRAFF.

The V gene is TRBV11-3, the J gene TRBJ2-1; D not resolved. Germline V gene data show CDR1 as SGHNT and CDR2 as YENEEA. The CDR3 is 13 residues long. Trimming cost V 5 bases and J 10 bases, with 15 bases left between them. The CDR3 DNA is TGTGCCAGCAGCAACCCGGTTTCCCGGGAGCAGTTCTTC. Protein product: CASSNPVSREQFF.

The V gene is TRBV9, the J gene TRBJ2-3; TRBD2 agrees at 7 bases. The CDR3 has 16 amino acids. V shed 2 bases and J 2 bases; nucleotides not matched to a gene: 8. From germline, CDR1 is SGDLS and CDR2 YYNGEE. The CDR3 DNA follows: TGTGCCAGCAGCGTGAGAGCGGGACTAAACACAGATACGCAGTATTTT. Translation: CASSVRAGLNTDTQYF.

The chain is built from TRBV27 and TRBJ1-6; 8 bases align to TRBD1. Per germline, CDR1 MNHEY and CDR2 SMNVEV (reference sequence). J gave up 10 bases and V 5 bases, and 10 bases lay outside the gene matches. The CDR3 contains 15 residues. Here the CDR3 DNA reads TGTGCCAGCAGTCCCTTAGGACAGGGAAGCTCACCCCTCCACTTT. Residues: CASSPLGQGSSPLHF.

The chain has TRBV28 and TRBJ2-7; possible D gene TRBD1, 6 bases. Germline-derived CDR1 and CDR2 are MDHEN and SYDVKM. The CDR3 runs to 15 residues. V was trimmed by 5 bases and J by 4 bases, leaving 18 bases between them. The CDR3 DNA reads as TGTGCCAGCAGTACTCCGGGACATTCCCCTTACGAGCAGTACTTC. It translates to CASSTPGHSPYEQYF.

The V gene is TRBV27, the J gene TRBJ2-1; the D gene is possibly TRBD2 (6 bases). V lost 5 bases, J lost 8 bases, and 19 bases lay in between. The CDR3 consists of 15 residues. CDR1 is MNHEY and CDR2 is SMNVEV in the germline V gene (reference sequence). In DNA form, the CDR3 reads TGTGCCAGCAGTCCGACGGACCGGCGGGGCGATGAGCAGTTCTTC. It specifies CASSPTDRRGDEQFF.